This T cell receptor (beta chain) was captured in a study of CD8+ T cells in alopecia areata. The treatment is: oral pan-JAK inhibitor, 5-10 mg twice daily. RNA was extracted and reverse transcribed into cDNA as the sequencing template. Sequencing was performed with immunoSEQ multiplex PCR; in TCRdb, only in-frame clones are kept and a portion is missing. In the table there are about 190,000 clones, about 65% of which are singletons. This sequence was found in a human donor with alopecia areata. This material consisted of CD4+ T cells sorted from blood, taken between weeks 47 and 50, from a patient treated with tofacitinib.

CDR3 bases: TGTGCCAGCAGGGGGGTTAACATTCAGTACTTC. It specifies CASRGVNIQYF. This rearrangement joins TRBV2 to TRBJ2-4; D may match TRBD1 or TRBD2 (5 bases each). CDR3 length equals 11 residues. The germline V and J ends were trimmed by 6 bases and 7 bases, with 7 bases remaining between them. Per the germline V gene, CDR1 is SNHLY and CDR2 is FYNNEI.